This T cell receptor beta chain is drawn from a study of vaccination effects on CD4 cells after COVID-19. V lost 3 bases to trimming and J lost 6 bases; unmatched junction nucleotides: 7. The CDR3 spans 16 residues. Germline V gene lookup returns CDR1 KGHSH and CDR2 LQKENI. This table comes from immunoSEQ multiplex PCR, and its TCRdb copy is limited to in-frame clones, with some not included. The profile shows roughly 20,000 clones, about 70% of them singletons. Viral peptide pool expansion of antigen-specific CD4+ T cells preceded sequencing in the ViraFEST assay. Investigators separated out CD4+ T cells once around 11 days of culture had passed. Regarding this clone: Its antigen is undetermined.

Sequences were derived from CD4+ T cells from PBMCs cultured with HCoV-229E spike peptides, sampled before COVID-19 vaccination. This receptor was identified in a human donor who received a COVID-19 vaccine. The chain has TRBV18 and TRBJ2-2; 10 bases line up with TRBD2. The CDR3 DNA reads TGTGCCAGCTCACCGATGGCTAGCGGGAGTTCCGGGGAGCTGTTTTTT. Translated: CASSPMASGSSGELFF.